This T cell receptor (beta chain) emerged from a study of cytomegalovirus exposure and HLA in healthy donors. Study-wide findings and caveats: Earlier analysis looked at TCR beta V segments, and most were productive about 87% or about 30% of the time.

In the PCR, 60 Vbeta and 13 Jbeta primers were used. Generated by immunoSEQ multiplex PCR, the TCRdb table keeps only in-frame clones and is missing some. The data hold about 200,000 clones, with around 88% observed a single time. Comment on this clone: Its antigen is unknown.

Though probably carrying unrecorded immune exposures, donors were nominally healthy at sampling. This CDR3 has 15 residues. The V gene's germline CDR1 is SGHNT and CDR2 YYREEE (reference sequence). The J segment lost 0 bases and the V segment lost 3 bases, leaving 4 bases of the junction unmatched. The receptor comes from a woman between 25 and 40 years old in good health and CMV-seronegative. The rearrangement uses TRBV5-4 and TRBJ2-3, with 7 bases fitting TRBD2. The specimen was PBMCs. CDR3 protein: CASSSPTSSTDTQYF. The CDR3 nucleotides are TGTGCCAGCAGCTCACCGACTAGCAGCACAGATACGCAGTATTTT. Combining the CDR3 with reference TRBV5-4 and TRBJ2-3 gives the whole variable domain ETGVTQSPTHLIKTRGQQVTLRCSSQSGHNTVSWYQQALGQGPQFIFQYYREEENGRGNFPPRFSGLQFPNYSSELNVNALELDDSALYLCASSSPTSSTDTQYFGPGTRLTVL.